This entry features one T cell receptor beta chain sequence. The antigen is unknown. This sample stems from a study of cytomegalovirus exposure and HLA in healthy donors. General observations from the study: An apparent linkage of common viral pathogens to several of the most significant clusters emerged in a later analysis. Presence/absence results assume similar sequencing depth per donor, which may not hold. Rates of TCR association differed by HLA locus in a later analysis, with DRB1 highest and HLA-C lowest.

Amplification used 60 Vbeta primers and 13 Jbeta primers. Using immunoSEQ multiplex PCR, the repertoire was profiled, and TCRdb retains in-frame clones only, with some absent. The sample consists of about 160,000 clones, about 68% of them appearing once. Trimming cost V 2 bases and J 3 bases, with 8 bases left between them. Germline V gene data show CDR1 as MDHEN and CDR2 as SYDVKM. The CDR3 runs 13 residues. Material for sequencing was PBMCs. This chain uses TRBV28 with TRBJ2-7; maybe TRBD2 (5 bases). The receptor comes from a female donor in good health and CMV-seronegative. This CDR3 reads CASSLTGNYEQYF. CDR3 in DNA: TGTGCCAGCAGTTTAACGGGGAACTACGAGCAGTACTTC.